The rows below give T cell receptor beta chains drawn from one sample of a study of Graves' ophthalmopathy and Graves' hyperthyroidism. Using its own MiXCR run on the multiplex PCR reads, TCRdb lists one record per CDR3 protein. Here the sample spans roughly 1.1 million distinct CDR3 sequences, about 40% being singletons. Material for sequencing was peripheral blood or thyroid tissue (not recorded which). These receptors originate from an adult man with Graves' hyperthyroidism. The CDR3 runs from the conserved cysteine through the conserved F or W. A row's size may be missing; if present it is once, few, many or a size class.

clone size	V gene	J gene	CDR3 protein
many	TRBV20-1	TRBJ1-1	CSARDGSGRGSGGAEAFF
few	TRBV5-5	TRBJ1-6	CASSSEWDGGILALHF
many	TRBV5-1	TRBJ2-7	CASSPVQPGTGGGEQYF
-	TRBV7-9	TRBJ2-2	CASSLNPSGSVGGELFF
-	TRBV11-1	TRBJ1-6	CASSLVSGFSNSPLHF
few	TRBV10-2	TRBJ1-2	CASAPGAFSYGYTF
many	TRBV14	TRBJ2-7	CASSQHRGPYEQYF
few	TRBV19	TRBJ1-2	CASNPPYVDYGYTF
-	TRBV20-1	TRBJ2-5	CSAKDRVAGQETQYF
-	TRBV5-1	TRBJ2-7	CASSILASSSYEQYF
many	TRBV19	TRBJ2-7	CASRMRDEQYF
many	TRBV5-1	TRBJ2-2	CATRGAANTGELFF
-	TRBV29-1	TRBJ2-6	CSSRQGPGANVLTF
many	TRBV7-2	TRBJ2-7	CASSAPGTGNSEQYF
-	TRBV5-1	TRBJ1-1	CASSQTGSFNTEAFF
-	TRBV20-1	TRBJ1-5	CSARVGRDNSNQPQHF
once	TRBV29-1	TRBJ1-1	CSVATGPENTEAFF
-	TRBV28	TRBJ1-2	CASSLRRGQATF
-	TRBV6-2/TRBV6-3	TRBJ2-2	CASRTGVFPGELFF
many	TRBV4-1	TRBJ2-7	CASSHLKGRAHEQYF
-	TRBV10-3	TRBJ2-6	CAVWRGSGANVLTF
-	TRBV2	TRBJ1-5	CARGDRAGNQPQHF
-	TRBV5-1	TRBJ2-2	CASTMHSNTGELFF
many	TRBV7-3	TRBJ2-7	CASSPGGGRYEQYF
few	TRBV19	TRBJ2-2	CASSAALGPGELFF
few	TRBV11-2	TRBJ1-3	CASSSWGQSEDTIYF
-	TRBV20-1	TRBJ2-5	CSAEELARNTFFETQYF
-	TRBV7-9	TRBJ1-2	CASFRAPGTGSLDGCTF
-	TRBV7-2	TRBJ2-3	CASSLVGSTDTQYF
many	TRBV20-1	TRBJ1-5	CSAMGTEYSNQPQHF
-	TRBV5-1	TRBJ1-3	CASSMDRAAGNTIYF
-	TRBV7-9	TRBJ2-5	CACSRGQETQYF
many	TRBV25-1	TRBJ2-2	CASRGDRANTGELFF
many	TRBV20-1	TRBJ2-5	CSATAEARSYETQYF
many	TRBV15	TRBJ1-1	CATSGGGPNTEAFF
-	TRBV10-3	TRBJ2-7	CATRQGANEQYF
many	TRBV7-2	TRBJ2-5	CASSSDYLRQETQYF
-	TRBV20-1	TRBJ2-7	CSAPRRDRSSYEQYF
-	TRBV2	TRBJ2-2	CASSVRPNTGELFF
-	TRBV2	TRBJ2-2	CASSTSGSSTGELFF
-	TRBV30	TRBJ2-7	CAWSLGLEREQYF
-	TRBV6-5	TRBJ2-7	CASSRKRRDYEQYF
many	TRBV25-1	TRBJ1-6	CASSDIPPRLNSPLHF
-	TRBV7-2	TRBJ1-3	CASSLLDRVDTIYF
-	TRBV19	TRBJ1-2	CASSIVAGGAGYTF
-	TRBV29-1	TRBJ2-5	CSVERLRQETQYF
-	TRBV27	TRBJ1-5	CASSPTGIGPQHF
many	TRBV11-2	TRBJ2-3	CASSRPGQGTDTQYF
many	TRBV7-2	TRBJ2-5	CASSSAWGRDQETQYF
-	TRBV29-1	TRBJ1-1	CSPTGRPEAFF
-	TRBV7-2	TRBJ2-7	CASSPGDGQTYEQYF
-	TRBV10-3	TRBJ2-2	CAIHGELFF
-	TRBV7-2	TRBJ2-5	CASSLRRRETQYF